Sequencing of this T cell receptor beta chain was carried out in a study listed by TCRdb under 2016. Receptor amplification or capture employed RT-PCR. The listed sequencing device is Illumina MiSeq. Through fastp at Q25 and MiXCR, TCRdb rebuilt clones from the public reads, retaining in-frame beta chains. Each CDR3 protein gets just one entry, which takes the most common genes and DNA from the rows behind it. The sample table contains about 680,000 distinct CDR3 sequences; only one count was recorded for 12% to 15% of them. Together, the top ten hold 3.6% of the sample. This clonotype has more than one count but fewer than ten. This receptor's antigen is unknown. Per-base quality was not reported, and no clone a single base away is much larger than it. The germline V gene provides CDR1 SGHRS and CDR2 YFSETQ. CDR3 length: 17 amino acids, cysteine to phenylalanine. This entry keeps only the CDR3 DNA: 51 bases, framed from base 1. Relative to germline, V is 3 bases shorter and J is 6 bases shorter, with 23 bases between their ends.

The V gene is TRBV5-1 and the J gene is TRBJ2-3, with the D gene possibly TRBD1 or TRBD2, each one fitting 5 bases. Specimen: memory CD4+ T cells from blood. This clonotype was obtained from a female donor in good health, serving as a healthy control. CDR3 region: CASSSLPSREGADTQYF. In nucleotides, the sequence is TGCGCCAGCAGCTCGCTCCCTAGCCGGGAAGGGGCGGATACGCAGTATTTT.